This TCR beta chain was obtained from a study of blood T cell repertoires in COVID-19. Study as a whole: Spain, Italy and the United States supplied samples that represented acute and convalescent COVID-19. Sources were T cells, B-cell-depleted T cells, or PBMCs; the material itself was cDNA or gDNA.

As originally analysed: Reference gene primer amplification yielded estimated nucleated cell counts. TCRdb's table, derived via immunoSEQ multiplex PCR, lists solely in-frame clones and lacks some. V and J calls plus clone size are reproduced from that table; the DNA served to infer D and trimming. This table holds 250,000 or so clones, approximately 88% found once. A single count supports this clone. The TCR sequence derives from a woman aged 40 to 49 who had recovered from COVID-19. The sequencing input was peripheral blood.

CDR3 nucleotides: TGTGCCAGCAGCTCGGACAGGGGGCTCTCTGGGGCCAACGTCCTGACTTTC. Its protein product is CASSSDRGLSGANVLTF. This chain links TRBV7-9 with TRBJ2-6; 11 nucleotides align to TRBD1. V dropped 4 bases and J dropped 0; count of bases not matched to a gene: 2. This CDR3 has 17 residues. Germline-derived CDR1 and CDR2 are SEHNR and FQNEAQ (reference sequence).